This T cell receptor beta chain originates from a study of T cell responses to AZD1222 COVID-19 vaccine. Study-level results: Spike-wide vaccine-associated CD4 TCRs dominated at 160-218 and 743-854. Only five or six individuals given AZD1222 were seropositive at baseline. It should be noted that donors were predominantly white British and more often female, and clonal diversity was possibly underestimated.

Using immunoSEQ multiplex PCR, the repertoire was profiled, and TCRdb retains in-frame clones only, with some absent. The data hold 120,000 to 150,000 clones, with roughly 87% observed a single time. V gave up 4 bases and J gave up 9 bases, with 16 bases separating them. CDR1 is GTSNPN, CDR2 SVGIG, per germline (reference sequence). The CDR3 is 13 amino acids. Comments on this clone: Its antigen is as yet unknown.

The V call is TRBV30, the J call TRBJ2-1, with D perhaps matching TRBD2 (5 bases). This sample comprised peripheral blood, obtained 28 days after the second AZD1222 dose. This TCR was sampled from an adult who received the AZD1222 COVID-19 vaccine. The CDR3 sequence: CAWTEGLVGEQFF. In DNA form, the CDR3 reads TGTGCCTGGACCGAGGGCCTCGTGGGTGAGCAGTTCTTC.